This is a list of T cell receptor beta chains from one sample in a study of T cell responses to AZD1222 COVID-19 vaccine. Produced via immunoSEQ multiplex PCR; TCRdb's table is partial and in-frame only. Seen here are 75,000 to 85,000 clones, around 87% observed once, and the top ten hold 24%. Sample: peripheral blood, taken on day 0 of AZD1222 vaccination. The origin of the receptors is an adult in good health. The CDR3 runs from the conserved cysteine through the conserved F or W. Fields, in order: CDR3 DNA, CDR3 protein, V gene, clone size, D gene, J gene. D genes are given only for firm matches. Size is stated for part of the rows, as once, few or many counts, or as a class when the clone is expanded.

CDR3nt: TGTGCCAGCAGCCAAGAAGCGGGAGGGGAGGATACGCAGTATTTT; CDR3aa: CASSQEAGGEDTQYF; v_gene: TRBV4-2; abundance: NA; d_gene: TRBD2; j_gene: TRBJ2-3
CDR3nt: TGTGCCAGCAAAACAGGGGGTGATCAGCCCCAGCATTTT; CDR3aa: CASKTGGDQPQHF; v_gene: TRBV6-5; abundance: NA; d_gene: TRBD1; j_gene: TRBJ1-5
CDR3nt: TGTGCCAGCTCACCACAGACAGGGACCGGGGAGCTGTTTTTT; CDR3aa: CASSPQTGTGELFF; v_gene: TRBV18; abundance: NA; d_gene: TRBD1; j_gene: TRBJ2-2
CDR3nt: TGTGCCAGCAGCGTAGCTTCTAGGTTACAGGTTGCTGACAATGAGCAGTTCTTC; CDR3aa: CASSVASRLQVADNEQFF; v_gene: TRBV9; abundance: NA; d_gene: NA; j_gene: TRBJ2-1
CDR3nt: TGTGCCAGCAGGAGGGAGACTGAAGCTTTCTTT; CDR3aa: CASRRETEAFF; v_gene: TRBV11-3; abundance: NA; d_gene: NA; j_gene: TRBJ1-1
CDR3nt: TGTGCCAGCAGCGCGCTCGGGACAGTTTTTTACAATGAGCAGTTCTTC; CDR3aa: CASSALGTVFYNEQFF; v_gene: TRBV7-9; abundance: NA; d_gene: TRBD1; j_gene: TRBJ2-1
CDR3nt: TGCGCCAGCAGCTCCAGGGTCGGGGAAAAACTGTTTTTT; CDR3aa: CASSSRVGEKLFF; v_gene: TRBV4-1; abundance: NA; d_gene: NA; j_gene: TRBJ1-4
CDR3nt: TGTGCCAGCAGTGTGGGCGTGCGGAGCAATCAGCCCCAGCATTTT; CDR3aa: CASSVGVRSNQPQHF; v_gene: TRBV2; abundance: once; d_gene: NA; j_gene: TRBJ1-5
CDR3nt: TGTGCCTGGAGTGTTGCTAACTACGAGCAGTACTTC; CDR3aa: CAWSVANYEQYF; v_gene: TRBV30; abundance: NA; d_gene: NA; j_gene: TRBJ2-7
CDR3nt: TGTGCCAGCAGTCCGAAGACTAGCGGGATTGTTTACGAGCAGTACTTC; CDR3aa: CASSPKTSGIVYEQYF; v_gene: TRBV7-9; abundance: NA; d_gene: TRBD2; j_gene: TRBJ2-7
CDR3nt: TGTGCCAGCATCCCCGGGACTCAACCCTACAATGAGCAGTTCTTC; CDR3aa: CASIPGTQPYNEQFF; v_gene: TRBV6-5; abundance: NA; d_gene: NA; j_gene: TRBJ2-1
CDR3nt: TGTGCCAGCAGCTTAGGAAAGGCGGATGGCTACACCTTC; CDR3aa: CASSLGKADGYTF; v_gene: TRBV11-2; abundance: NA; d_gene: NA; j_gene: TRBJ1-2
CDR3nt: TGTGCCAGCAGCTCCGGGACAGGGTGGTACGAGCAGTACTTC; CDR3aa: CASSSGTGWYEQYF; v_gene: TRBV14; abundance: few; d_gene: TRBD1; j_gene: TRBJ2-7
CDR3nt: TGTGCCAGCAGCTTTAGCGGGACGGGGACCGAGCAGTACTTC; CDR3aa: CASSFSGTGTEQYF; v_gene: TRBV7-3; abundance: once; d_gene: TRBD2; j_gene: TRBJ2-7
CDR3nt: TGTGCCAGCTCACCGCAGGCGGCGCAGGGTCAGCCCCAGCATTTT; CDR3aa: CASSPQAAQGQPQHF; v_gene: TRBV18; abundance: NA; d_gene: NA; j_gene: TRBJ1-5
CDR3nt: TGTGCCAGCAATTGGGACAGGAGGACAGATACGCAGTATTTT; CDR3aa: CASNWDRRTDTQYF; v_gene: TRBV6-5; abundance: NA; d_gene: TRBD1; j_gene: TRBJ2-3
CDR3nt: TGTGCCAGTAGTGGGGATACAGGGCTCAATCAGCCCCAGCATTTT; CDR3aa: CASSGDTGLNQPQHF; v_gene: TRBV19; abundance: NA; d_gene: NA; j_gene: TRBJ1-5
CDR3nt: TGTGCCAGCAGTGTCACGACAGGGGCCGAGCAGTACTTC; CDR3aa: CASSVTTGAEQYF; v_gene: TRBV25-1; abundance: NA; d_gene: TRBD1; j_gene: TRBJ2-7
CDR3nt: TGTGCCAGCAGCCAAGTATCGACAGGGATCATGTCCTACGAGCAGTACTTC; CDR3aa: CASSQVSTGIMSYEQYF; v_gene: TRBV4-2; abundance: NA; d_gene: TRBD1; j_gene: TRBJ2-7
CDR3nt: TGTGCCAGCACCACCGGACAGCTTATCATCAGCTACACCTTC; CDR3aa: CASTTGQLIISYTF; v_gene: TRBV6-5; abundance: NA; d_gene: NA; j_gene: TRBJ1-2
CDR3nt: TGCAGTGCTAGTACCGTCACAGATACGCAGTATTTT; CDR3aa: CSASTVTDTQYF; v_gene: TRBV20-1; abundance: NA; d_gene: NA; j_gene: TRBJ2-3
CDR3nt: TGTGCCAGCAGAGGAGGTCCCAGGTTCTATGGCTACACCTTC; CDR3aa: CASRGGPRFYGYTF; v_gene: TRBV6-5; abundance: NA; d_gene: NA; j_gene: TRBJ1-2
CDR3nt: TGTGCCAGCAGCCAAGAAGAGACCCAGTACTTC; CDR3aa: CASSQEETQYF; v_gene: TRBV12-3/TRBV12-4; abundance: NA; d_gene: NA; j_gene: TRBJ2-5
CDR3nt: TGTGCCAGCAGTGATAATCAGGGCCGGCAGTACTTC; CDR3aa: CASSDNQGRQYF; v_gene: TRBV2; abundance: NA; d_gene: NA; j_gene: TRBJ2-7
CDR3nt: TGTGCCAGCAGCGGTGGGGAGCTGTACACAGATACGCAGTATTTT; CDR3aa: CASSGGELYTDTQYF; v_gene: TRBV2; abundance: few; d_gene: NA; j_gene: TRBJ2-3
CDR3nt: TGTGCCAGCAGTTACGACAGGGAGGAAAGCAATCAGCCCCAGCATTTT; CDR3aa: CASSYDREESNQPQHF; v_gene: TRBV6-6; abundance: NA; d_gene: TRBD1; j_gene: TRBJ1-5
CDR3nt: TGTGCCAGCAGCGCCCTACAGGGGAATTCACCCCTCCACTTT; CDR3aa: CASSALQGNSPLHF; v_gene: TRBV9; abundance: NA; d_gene: TRBD1; j_gene: TRBJ1-6
CDR3nt: TGTGCCAGCAGCCGGACAAGCACCGAGCAGTACTTC; CDR3aa: CASSRTSTEQYF; v_gene: TRBV5-6; abundance: once; d_gene: NA; j_gene: TRBJ2-7
CDR3nt: TGTGCCAGCGCACAACCGGGACTAGGAGAGACCCAGTACTTC; CDR3aa: CASAQPGLGETQYF; v_gene: TRBV28; abundance: NA; d_gene: TRBD2; j_gene: TRBJ2-5
CDR3nt: TGCGCCAGCAGCTGGGAGACAGGGGGCGCAGGTGGCTACACCTTC; CDR3aa: CASSWETGGAGGYTF; v_gene: TRBV4-1; abundance: NA; d_gene: TRBD1; j_gene: TRBJ1-2
CDR3nt: TGTGCCAGCAGTTACGACTGGCAAGAGACCCAGTACTTC; CDR3aa: CASSYDWQETQYF; v_gene: TRBV6-2/TRBV6-3; abundance: NA; d_gene: NA; j_gene: TRBJ2-5
CDR3nt: TGTGCCACCAGTGACGGGGACAGACAGAACACTGAAGCTTTCTTT; CDR3aa: CATSDGDRQNTEAFF; v_gene: TRBV24-1; abundance: NA; d_gene: TRBD1; j_gene: TRBJ1-1
CDR3nt: TGTGCCAGCAGTCATAACCGGGACGGCTGTCCCTATGGCTACACCTTC; CDR3aa: CASSHNRDGCPYGYTF; v_gene: TRBV6-2/TRBV6-3; abundance: NA; d_gene: NA; j_gene: TRBJ1-2
CDR3nt: TGTGCCAGCAGCCATTACTACGAGCAGTACTTC; CDR3aa: CASSHYYEQYF; v_gene: TRBV5-8; abundance: NA; d_gene: NA; j_gene: TRBJ2-7
CDR3nt: TGTGCCTGGAGACAGGGCGGAGGCTACACCTTC; CDR3aa: CAWRQGGGYTF; v_gene: TRBV30; abundance: NA; d_gene: NA; j_gene: TRBJ1-2
CDR3nt: TGTGCCAGCAGCTCACCCCTAGATCAAGTTACAGATACGCAGTATTTT; CDR3aa: CASSSPLDQVTDTQYF; v_gene: TRBV7-9; abundance: NA; d_gene: NA; j_gene: TRBJ2-3
CDR3nt: TGTGCCAGCAGCTTCCCAGGGGTAGATGAGCAGTTCTTC; CDR3aa: CASSFPGVDEQFF; v_gene: TRBV4-2; abundance: few; d_gene: NA; j_gene: TRBJ2-1
CDR3nt: TGTGCCAGCAGCACCACAGGGACCCCCGGGGAGCTGTTTTTT; CDR3aa: CASSTTGTPGELFF; v_gene: TRBV7-3; abundance: NA; d_gene: NA; j_gene: TRBJ2-2
CDR3nt: TGTGCCATCAGTGGGTGGACTAGCGGGAAAGAGACCCAGTACTTC; CDR3aa: CAISGWTSGKETQYF; v_gene: TRBV10-3; abundance: NA; d_gene: TRBD2; j_gene: TRBJ2-5
CDR3nt: TGCGCCAGCAGCCAACGACTTACGACAAGCACTCGGGCCGAGCAGTACTTC; CDR3aa: CASSQRLTTSTRAEQYF; v_gene: TRBV4-3; abundance: NA; d_gene: NA; j_gene: TRBJ2-7
CDR3nt: TGTGCCAGTAGTATCCGGGGATTCAACACCATATATTTT; CDR3aa: CASSIRGFNTIYF; v_gene: TRBV19; abundance: NA; d_gene: NA; j_gene: TRBJ1-3
CDR3nt: TGTGCCAGCAGCTTAGGGCCCGACGGGACAGCCTATGGCTACACCTTC; CDR3aa: CASSLGPDGTAYGYTF; v_gene: TRBV7-2; abundance: NA; d_gene: TRBD1; j_gene: TRBJ1-2
CDR3nt: TGTGCCAGCAACACTGCCGGGACTAGCGCCACCGGGGAGCTGTTTTTT; CDR3aa: CASNTAGTSATGELFF; v_gene: TRBV5-4; abundance: few; d_gene: TRBD2; j_gene: TRBJ2-2
CDR3nt: TGTGCCACCAGTGATTTTCGAGAGACCCAGTACTTC; CDR3aa: CATSDFRETQYF; v_gene: TRBV24-1; abundance: NA; d_gene: NA; j_gene: TRBJ2-5
CDR3nt: TGTGCCAGCAGCCTTTCGGGACTAGCGGGAGTCAATGAGCAGTTCTTC; CDR3aa: CASSLSGLAGVNEQFF; v_gene: TRBV7-7; abundance: NA; d_gene: TRBD2; j_gene: TRBJ2-1
CDR3nt: TGCGCCAGCAGTGGGCAGGTCCAAGAGACCCAGTACTTC; CDR3aa: CASSGQVQETQYF; v_gene: TRBV10-2; abundance: NA; d_gene: NA; j_gene: TRBJ2-5
CDR3nt: TGTGCCAGTCGGAGCGGCCACAATGAGCAGTTCTTC; CDR3aa: CASRSGHNEQFF; v_gene: TRBV19; abundance: few; d_gene: NA; j_gene: TRBJ2-1
CDR3nt: TGTGCCAGCAGCCCTATTTCGGACAGGGGGCAATCCCAGTACTTC; CDR3aa: CASSPISDRGQSQYF; v_gene: TRBV7-6; abundance: NA; d_gene: TRBD1; j_gene: TRBJ2-7
CDR3nt: TGTGCCAGCAGTGTTGGTGAAGCTTTCTTT; CDR3aa: CASSVGEAFF; v_gene: TRBV2; abundance: NA; d_gene: NA; j_gene: TRBJ1-1
CDR3nt: TGTGCTAGTGGTACGTGGACGGTCCGGAACACTGAAGCTTTCTTT; CDR3aa: CASGTWTVRNTEAFF; v_gene: TRBV12-5; abundance: NA; d_gene: NA; j_gene: TRBJ1-1
CDR3nt: TGTGCCAGCTCACCAGGGGAGGGGGTCTATGGCTACACCTTC; CDR3aa: CASSPGEGVYGYTF; v_gene: TRBV18; abundance: NA; d_gene: NA; j_gene: TRBJ1-2
CDR3nt: TGTGCCAGCAGTATCCCGTCGGGTCCCTACAATGAGCAGTTCTTC; CDR3aa: CASSIPSGPYNEQFF; v_gene: TRBV28; abundance: NA; d_gene: NA; j_gene: TRBJ2-1
CDR3nt: TGTGCCAGTAGCCGAGGACGTGAATCACCCCTCCACTTT; CDR3aa: CASSRGRESPLHF; v_gene: TRBV19; abundance: NA; d_gene: NA; j_gene: TRBJ1-6